One sample yielded the 18 T cell receptor beta chains listed below, sequenced in a study of CD8 T cells in ankylosing spondylitis. TCRdb re-analysed the 5' RACE reads in MiXCR, keeping a single row per CDR3 protein. In the table there are 150,000 to 200,000 distinct CDR3 sequences, roughly 34% of which are singletons. Specimen: synovial fluid, either unsorted or a sorted T cell fraction (not recorded which). All receptors come from a male donor with ankylosing spondylitis.

In this sample, this clonotype turned up many times. One end of the junction does not line up with germline, which may come from a read error. The chain links TRBV10-2 to TRBJ2-7; 10 nucleotides agree with TRBD1. This CDR3 is built from 14 residues. CDR1 and CDR2 (germline): WSHSY, SAAADI. The chain's CDR3 is CASSVGQGGLWVNF. Here the CDR3 DNA reads TGCGCCAGCAGTGTCGGACAGGGGGGACTTTGGGTGAACTTC.

This clonotype was found many times. The chain has TRBV7-2 and TRBJ2-1; 12 bases line up with TRBD1. CDR1 is SGHTA, CDR2 FQGNSA, per germline. The CDR3 runs 16 residues. The junction had 10 bases not matched to a gene; V was cut back by 5 bases and J by 8 bases. The CDR3 spells CASSTDEGQGADEQFF. The CDR3 DNA follows: TGTGCCAGCAGCACAGACGAGGGACAGGGGGCAGATGAGCAGTTCTTC.

The chain uses TRBV6-5 and TRBJ1-2; the D is unclear. The CDR3 loop spans 15 amino acids. The V gene's germline CDR1 is MNHEY and CDR2 SVGAGI. V was clipped by 0 bases and J by 4 bases, with 12 bases between them. The CDR3 region has the DNA TGTGCCAGCAGTTACTCAGGGCTTCGAGGCTATGGCTACACCTTC. Encoded protein: CASSYSGLRGYGYTF.

V usage is TRBV7-2 and J usage is TRBJ1-5; 9 bases are a match to TRBD1. CDR1 SGHTA and CDR2 FQGNSA come from the germline V gene. There are 15 residues in the CDR3. J gave up 7 bases and V 1 base, and 5 bases lay outside the gene matches. The CDR3 is CASSLVQGAGQPQHF. In nucleotides, the CDR3 is TGTGCCAGCAGCTTAGTACAGGGGGCCGGACAGCCCCAGCATTTT.

V gene TRBV20-1 combines with J gene TRBJ1-5; TRBD1 is a possible D gene (5 bases). The CDR3 contains 15 residues. Germline V gene data show CDR1 as DFQATT and CDR2 as SNEGSKA (reference sequence). The V end was cut by 1 base, the J end by 2 bases, with 12 bases between. This chain's CDR3 is CSARAGEVGNQPQHF. The CDR3 DNA is TGCAGTGCTAGAGCGGGGGAAGTAGGCAATCAGCCCCAGCATTTT.

The gene calls are TRBV7-7 and TRBJ2-2; 14 positions agree with TRBD2. There are 16 residues in the CDR3. Germline CDR1 reads SSHAT; CDR2 reads FNYEAQ (reference sequence). V lost 5 bases, J lost 6 bases, and 5 bases stayed unmatched. CDR3 sequence: CASSEGLAGVAGELFF. Written as DNA, the CDR3 is TGTGCCAGCAGCGAGGGACTAGCGGGAGTTGCCGGGGAGCTGTTTTTT.

The chain couples TRBV6-1 to TRBJ2-5, with 8 positions matching TRBD2. The CDR3 runs 14 residues. CDR1 and CDR2 from the germline V gene are MNHNS and SASEGT. V lost 6 bases and J lost 4; bases outside the gene matches: 7. CDR3 region: CASRERGGRETQYF. Written as DNA, the CDR3 is TGTGCCAGCAGGGAACGGGGGGGCCGAGAGACCCAGTACTTC.

This clonotype is classed as medium-sized. The chain joins TRBV20-1 to TRBJ1-1; D unclear. The germline V and J ends were trimmed by 6 bases and 0 bases, with 14 bases remaining between them. CDR1 and CDR2 (germline): DFQATT, SNEGSKA (reference sequence). CDR3 length: 14 residues. CDR3 nucleotide sequence: TGCAGTGCCCCGACAAGGAGCATGAACACTGAAGCTTTCTTT. This codes for CSAPTRSMNTEAFF.

This clonotype was observed a few times. This chain connects TRBV20-1 to TRBJ1-1, with D maybe TRBD1 (5 bases). This CDR3 is built from 13 residues. V lost 7 bases and J 3 bases, leaving 15 bases between the germline ends. Germline V gene data show CDR1 as DFQATT and CDR2 as SNEGSKA (reference sequence). CDR3 amino acids: CSVPTDFHTEAFF. The CDR3 DNA follows: TGCAGTGTCCCGACAGATTTTCACACTGAAGCTTTCTTT.

This clonotype was recorded at least ten times. The V gene is TRBV18, the J gene TRBJ2-5; no firm D call. The ends were cut back, 6 bases at V and 0 bases at J, with 5 bases in the middle. The CDR3 is 12 amino acids. Germline CDR1 reads KGHSH; CDR2 reads LQKENI. This CDR3 is CASSQHQETQYF. CDR3 bases: TGTGCCAGCTCCCAACACCAAGAGACCCAGTACTTC.

This chain joins TRBV20-1 and TRBJ1-1; no reliable D call. Germline assignment: CDR1 DFQATT and CDR2 SNEGSKA (reference sequence). The CDR3 runs to 13 residues. Between the trimmed V and J ends, which lost 0 bases and 1 base, there was a span of 6 bases. This CDR3 reads CSAREAPNTEAFF. Written as DNA, the CDR3 is TGCAGTGCTAGAGAAGCTCCGAACACTGAAGCTTTCTTT.

V usage is TRBV5-6 and J usage is TRBJ2-5; D is unresolved. CDR1 and CDR2 from the germline V gene are SGHDT and YYEEEE. The CDR3 runs 12 residues. The V and J ends lost 2 bases and 5 bases respectively, with 7 bases between them. The CDR3 protein is CASSFLGETQYF. The DNA for the CDR3 is TGTGCCAGCAGCTTTCTGGGGGAGACCCAGTACTTC. The full variable domain, completed using reference TRBV5-6 and TRBJ2-5, is DAGVTQSPTHLIKTRGQQVTLRCSPKSGHDTVSWYQQALGQGPQFIFQYYEEEERQRGNFPDRFSGHQFPNYSSELNVNALLLGDSALYLCASSFLGETQYFGPGTRLLVL.

The count of this clonotype is one. V is TRBV12-3 or TRBV12-4 and J is TRBJ2-2; 8 bases match TRBD2. CDR3 length equals 15 residues. V gave up 5 bases and J gave up 2 bases; unmatched junction bases: 4. CDR3 loop: CASSPGGVNTGELFF. CDR3 nucleotides: TGTGCCAGCAGTCCGGGGGGGGTCAACACCGGGGAGCTGTTTTTT.

This rearrangement joins TRBV20-1 to TRBJ2-1, with 7 bases identical to TRBD1. Germline CDR1 is DFQATT and CDR2 is SNEGSKA (reference sequence). The length of the CDR3 is 11 residues. The V gene end was trimmed by 5 bases and the J gene end by 14 bases; junction bases not matched to a gene: 9. The CDR3: CSAWDSPFEFF. CDR3 DNA sequence: TGCAGTGCTTGGGACAGCCCTTTCGAGTTCTTC.

This clonotype was counted between two and nine times. The chain is built from TRBV28 and TRBJ1-6; TRBD1 matches at 8 bases. Germline loops: CDR1 MDHEN, CDR2 SYDVKM. Trimming cost V 6 bases and J 3 bases; bases outside gene matches: 10. The CDR3 extends over 17 amino acids. CDR3 in amino acids: CASSHIEGQVYNSPLHF. CDR3 coding DNA: TGTGCCAGCAGCCATATAGAGGGACAGGTCTATAATTCACCCCTCCACTTT.

This clonotype showed up just a few times. Since a much larger clone is just one base distant, this may be a read error. This chain joins TRBV21-1 and TRBJ2-7. TRBV21-1 is listed as a pseudogene. The CDR3 spans 11 residues. The CDR3 DNA reads as TGTGCCAGCAGCAACTGCTACGAGCAGTACTTC. It is translated as CASSNCYEQYF.

At least ten counts were recorded for this clonotype. The V gene is TRBV5-6, the J gene TRBJ2-5, with unresolved D. CDR3 length: 14 residues. From germline, CDR1 is SGHDT and CDR2 YYEEEE. Trimming stripped 2 bases from V and 0 bases from J, with 8 bases between. CDR3 DNA sequence: TGTGCCAGCAGCTTAGCACGGGACCAAGAGACCCAGTACTTC. Translating gives CASSLARDQETQYF.

This sequence joins TRBV20-1 and TRBJ2-2; D is ambiguous. The CDR3 consists of 17 residues. Trimming removed 0 bases at V and 0 bases at J, with 14 bases between. CDR1 and CDR2 from the germline V gene are DFQATT and SNEGSKA (reference sequence). The CDR3 region has the DNA TGCAGTGCTAGAGACCAGGCGAAATCATCGAACACCGGGGAGCTGTTTTTT. It encodes CSARDQAKSSNTGELFF.